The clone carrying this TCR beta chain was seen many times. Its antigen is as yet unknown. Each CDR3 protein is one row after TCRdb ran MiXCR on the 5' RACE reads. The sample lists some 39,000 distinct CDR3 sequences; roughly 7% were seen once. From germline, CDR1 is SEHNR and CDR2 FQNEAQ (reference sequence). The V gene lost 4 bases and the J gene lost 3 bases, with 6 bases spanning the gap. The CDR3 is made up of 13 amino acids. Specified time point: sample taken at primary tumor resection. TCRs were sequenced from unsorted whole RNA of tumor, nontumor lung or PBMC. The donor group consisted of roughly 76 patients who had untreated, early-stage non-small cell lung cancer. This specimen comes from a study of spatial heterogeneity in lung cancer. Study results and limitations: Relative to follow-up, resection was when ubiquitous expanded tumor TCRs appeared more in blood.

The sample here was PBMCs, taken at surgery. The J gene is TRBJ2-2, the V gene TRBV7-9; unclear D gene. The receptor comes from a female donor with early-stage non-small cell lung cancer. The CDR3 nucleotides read TGTGCCAGCAGCTACAGCTACACCGGGGAGCTGTTTTTT. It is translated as CASSYSYTGELFF.